Each of the 5 T cell receptor beta chains below was sequenced from the same sample in a study of shared clonotypes between healthy human individuals. Repertoires were generated with immunoSEQ multiplex PCR, while TCRdb's copy carries only in-frame clones and drops some. In the table there are 1.6 million or so clones, about 98.5% of which are singletons. The specimen was naive CD4+ T cells sorted from blood. Subset indicated: CD45RA+ positively selected. The receptors derive from a man younger than 45 in good health.

V and J are TRBV18 and TRBJ2-7; TRBD1 aligns across 8 bases. CDR3 length: 15 amino acids. CDR1 is KGHSH and CDR2 is LQKENI in the germline V gene. J lost 5 bases, V lost 6 bases, and 12 bases had no gene match. The CDR3 DNA sequence: TGTGCCAGCTCCCTCGACAGGGGCTCAGGAAACGAGCAGTACTTC. As protein: CASSLDRGSGNEQYF.

This rearrangement joins TRBV1 to TRBJ2-1. TRBV1 is labeled a pseudogene. The CDR3 consists of 17 residues. CDR3 sequence (DNA): TGCACCAGCAGCCAAGATCTTAGGGGGGACTTCCTCAATGAGCAGTTCTTC. As protein: CTSSQDLRGDFLNEQFF.

This chain links TRBV6-1 with TRBJ2-1; possibly TRBD2 for D (6 bases). Per the germline V gene, CDR1 is MNHNS and CDR2 is SASEGT. The CDR3 spans 11 residues. Trimming took off 8 bases at V and 7 bases at J, with 9 bases between the two ends. In DNA, the CDR3 is TGTGCCAGCGACGGAGGGAATGAGCAGTTCTTC. Amino acid sequence: CASDGGNEQFF.

The chain joins TRBV5-1 to TRBJ1-5; D is perhaps TRBD1 (6 bases). This CDR3 is built from 14 residues. The germline CDR1 and CDR2 sequences are SGHRS and YFSETQ. V lost 0 bases to trimming and J lost 4 bases, with 8 bases between them. The CDR3 protein is CASSLGDKNQPQHF. CDR3 DNA: TGCGCCAGCAGCTTGGGGGACAAGAATCAGCCCCAGCATTTT.

This chain connects TRBV28 to TRBJ2-7; no clear D. Germline assignment: CDR1 MDHEN and CDR2 SYDVKM. This CDR3 is 14 amino acids long. The V and J ends lost 6 bases and 7 bases respectively, with 19 bases between them. The CDR3 bases are TGTGCCAGCAGATCGCCGGGTAGTCTCAGGGAGCAGTACTTC. Its translation: CASRSPGSLREQYF.